These T cell receptor beta chains were read from a single sample in a study of blood T cell repertoires in COVID-19. Data came from immunoSEQ multiplex PCR; TCRdb stores just in-frame clones and leaves some out. The table shows around 250,000 clones, with more than 70% occurring only once. Sequenced: PBMCs or T cells enriched from blood (not recorded which). These receptors originate from a middle-aged woman with acute COVID-19. CDR3s leave out the opening cysteine and the closing phenylalanine or tryptophan.

V: TRBV5-1
length: 13
CDR3: ASSLGLATNYEQY

V: TRBV5-1
length: 14
CDR3: ASSLTGTSNTGELF

V: TRBV5-1
length: 12
CDR3: ASSLGQDHNEQF

V: TRBV7-9
length: 11
CDR3: ASSFYGEETQY

V: TRBV7-9
length: 14
CDR3: ASSSPRGASTDTQY

V: TRBV5-1
length: 11
CDR3: ASSLGQGGEAF

V: TRBV6-5
length: 13
CDR3: ASSRRTSAEETQY

V: TRBV24-1
length: 15
CDR3: ATSDVGTSASYNEQF

V: TRBV3-1/TRBV3-2
length: 16
CDR3: ASSQDPFCRSSVPEAF

V: TRBV18
length: 11
CDR3: ASSPTADSGYT

V: TRBV6-5
length: 12
CDR3: ASSYRRENSPLH

V: TRBV5-1
length: 12
CDR3: ASRTGTGAYGYT

V: TRBV9
length: 13
CDR3: ASSETGTGANVLT

V: TRBV18
length: 11
CDR3: ASSPLPSGTEF

V: TRBV11-2
length: 14
CDR3: ASSPIGAGGQETQY

V: TRBV4-3
length: 15
CDR3: ASSQDTGWVGNSPLH

V: TRBV21-1
length: 13
CDR3: ASTFRTGYNSPLH

V: TRBV7-6
length: 13
CDR3: ASSTGGGLNEKLF

V: TRBV5-1
length: 13
CDR3: ASSSTTGGKEPQH

V: TRBV18
length: 13
CDR3: ASSPSNRGREQQF

V: TRBV4-1
length: 14
CDR3: ASTTSPGQMNTEAF

V: TRBV19
length: 12
CDR3: ASSTGTGLEKLF

V: TRBV28
length: 14
CDR3: ASSLHRGGGGQPQH

V: TRBV27
length: 9
CDR3: ASSLADEQY

V: TRBV29-1
length: 11
CDR3: SVEADRDGELF

V: TRBV10-3
length: 13
CDR3: AIRSRSSYNSPLH

V: TRBV5-1
length: 13
CDR3: ASSFQRTAYNEQF

V: TRBV6-4
length: 9
CDR3: ASTLYQGYT

V: TRBV6-5
length: 13
CDR3: ASRGDRSTNQPQH

V: TRBV5-8
length: 11
CDR3: ASSQTSVVRPF

V: TRBV28
length: 16
CDR3: ASSSPGTSNPWGNEQF

V: TRBV6-4
length: 12
CDR3: ASSDLAGVGEQF

V: TRBV28
length: 17
CDR3: ASSPLVGQGILMNTEAF

V: TRBV5-1
length: 17
CDR3: ASNRGIFPGQLSPNEQF

V: TRBV20-1
length: 15
CDR3: SASNPLGGFSGSEQF

V: TRBV6-6
length: 14
CDR3: ASSLGTGGLDQPQH

V: TRBV7-8
length: 17
CDR3: ASSPRRFGLAVRQETQY

V: TRBV11-2
length: 17
CDR3: ASSFRGLAGVGPHNEQF

V: TRBV7-7
length: 11
CDR3: ASSVDRNTEAF

V: TRBV11-2
length: 13
CDR3: ASSLTSGIADTQY

V: TRBV5-1
length: 13
CDR3: ASSPGQGGNQPQH

V: TRBV10-3
length: 12
CDR3: AISRTGTEFGYT

V: TRBV11-2
length: 13
CDR3: ASSLSGSGTDTQY

V: TRBV10-3
length: 11
CDR3: AIQGQNYPEAF

V: TRBV7-2
length: 11
CDR3: ASSFTDNQPQH

V: TRBV24-1
length: 11
CDR3: ATSVTGGQGYT

V: TRBV24-1
length: 15
CDR3: ATSDARLAGVSNEQF

V: TRBV24-1
length: 17
CDR3: ATSDPSVTGGRNYNEQF

V: TRBV7-9
length: 12
CDR3: ASSLGAGPETQY

V: TRBV12-5
length: 13
CDR3: ASGATDRGLYGYT

V: TRBV12-3/TRBV12-4
length: 11
CDR3: ASGPTSNEKLF

V: TRBV7-9
length: 14
CDR3: ASSLPEGTTNEKLF

V: TRBV3-1/TRBV3-2
length: 10
CDR3: ASSQANNEQF

V: TRBV7-9
length: 13
CDR3: ASSYGTVESYGYT